Described below is a single T cell receptor beta chain sequence and its context. TCRdb keeps only in-frame clones here, not all; method: immunoSEQ multiplex PCR. This repertoire shows roughly 24,000 clones, just under 80% found once; its top ten account for just under 9%. This specimen belongs to a study of cytotoxic CD8 clonotypes in ibrutinib-treated CLL. Background on the study: After median about 69 months, around 15 stayed in remission, around twelve progressed; responses roughly 25 partial, 2 complete.

V lost 0 bases to trimming and J lost 2 bases, with 5 bases between them. In germline, CDR1 is MRHNA, CDR2 SNTAGT. The CDR3 runs to 15 residues. The chain carries TRBV6-4 and TRBJ2-6; no definite D call. The sequenced sample was PBMCs, obtained before ibrutinib treatment. The TCR was taken from a human donor with chronic lymphocytic leukemia. The CDR3 DNA is TGTGCCAGCAGTGACTCATCGGCTGGGGCCAACGTCCTGACTTTC. This sequence encodes CASSDSSAGANVLTF.